This TCR beta chain is drawn from a study of shared clonotypes between healthy human individuals (dated by TCRdb to 2020 to 2022). Describing the broader study: The cohort comprised two women and a few men aged 18 to 49 years. Each donor's leukapheresis produced roughly between roughly 0.85 and 9.5 billion PBMCs. To increase sequencing depth and limit assay-specific biases, different laboratories used diverse techniques to prepare libraries and sequence TCR repertoires. For each donor, CD4 naive and CD4 memory were each given three plates, CD8 naive was given two plates, and CD8 memory was given one plate. To estimate repertoire size and how much clonotype sharing occurs between individuals, the study deeply sequenced the blood TCR repertoires of five healthy adults. Paper-wide results and their limitations: Based on pairwise subsampling, the degree of clonotype sharing among donors was expected to be affected by sequencing depth. When several donors were compared, the shared fraction of clonotypes was around 5.1% for naive CD4, about 4% for naive CD8, roughly 2.3% for memory CD4, and roughly 0.43% for memory CD8. The genetic and exposure-history diversity represented was limited by the small number of donors. Sampling was restricted to blood, and TCR repertoires in tissue are likely to differ from TCR repertoires in blood. Estimated clonotype richness was generally larger for naive than for memory subsets. Even with the large sequencing depth, rarefaction of the sorted-subset datasets indicated that sequencing was incomplete. Compared with non-shared clonotypes, clonotypes shared by all four sorted-subset donors had higher generation probabilities.

Using the deep immunoSEQ assay, TCR CDR3 regions were amplified from genomic DNA by multiplex PCR. Extracted genomic DNA from each cell subset was spread evenly across all wells of several immunoSEQ 96-well plates, with each plate serving as a replicate. Each replicate PCR for sorted subsets received about 210 ng genomic DNA, equal to roughly 29,000 T cell genomes. Purified libraries were measured with a Qubit 3.0 fluorometer, size-checked on a Bioanalyzer 2100, and measured again with the KAPA Library Quantification kit. A separate single-read 150-cycle Illumina NextSeq 550 flow cell was used to sequence each immunoSEQ 96-well plate. The study's own analysis went as follows. Because the immunoSEQ output held only junctional sequences and lacked quality scores, the filtering could not match the filtering applied to full-length reads. To assign V/J genes and CDR3, sequences were annotated against IMGT germline references using PyIR, a Python wrapper for IgBLAST v1.9. Any read was removed if the V/J assignment was weak (E-value above 1e-6), the CDR3 was missing, or the read contained stop codons, out-of-frame junctions, or ambiguous translated residues. V3J clonotypes were defined as sequences sharing an identical inferred V gene, J gene, and CDR3 amino acid sequence. Percentage overlap between repertoires was calculated by dividing the number of shared unique clonotypes by the size of the smaller repertoire. Repertoire richness was assessed with RTK rarefaction, the Chao1 estimator, and Recon v2.1 estimates of unobserved clonotypes. For all TCRbeta clonotypes obtained by the gDNA method from a few donors, generation probabilities were computed with OLGA. This is the immuneACCESS table as TCRdb keeps it, with only in-frame sequences that have V and J called. A part of the clones is gone; compared with another copy, unresolved V genes explain less than half, and the rest is unexplained. V, J and clone size were drawn from that table, and D and trimming were deduced from the DNA. The sample yields approximately 100,000 clones; 67% were counted once. Of the sample, 45% to 50% falls within the top ten clones.

The CDR3 sequence holds 18 residues, the cysteine and phenylalanine included. Only the CDR3 DNA stays, 54 bases, in frame from base 1. The junction carries 19 bases between V and J, which are trimmed by 0 bases and 2 bases respectively. The germline V gene (reference sequence) supplies CDR1 WNHNN and CDR2 SYGVQD. As concerns this clone: What this receptor recognizes is not known. There are no base qualities to consult, and no much larger clone falls within one base.

The donors were healthy, HIV-negative adults with no recently reported acute infections or vaccinations. Every donor was a Caucasian adult living in Nashville, Tennessee, USA. CD8 memory samples were composed of magnetically selected CD45RO+ cells combined with CCR7-negative CD45RA+ effector memory (TemRA) cells. Blood was collected by leukapheresis, and PBMCs were isolated by Ficoll-Histopaque density gradient centrifugation and then cryopreserved in liquid nitrogen vapor phase. Analytical flow cytometry was used to check the purity and quantity of each magnetically sorted T cell population. From each sorted fraction, genomic DNA was isolated and quantified by UV absorbance on a Nanodrop 2000c.

This receptor was taken from a man aged 30-40 years in good health. Recombination joined TRBV10-1 with TRBJ1-2; 6 matching bases give a weak D call of TRBD1. The sequencing sample was made of memory CD8+ T cells sorted from blood. Sample cell subset or site, as interpreted from the label and publication: CD45RO+ cells pooled with CCR7-negative TemRA cells. The CDR3 protein sequence reads: CASSESRGSGGENYGYTF. The sequence in DNA is TGCGCCAGCAGTGAGTCGCGTGGATCTGGGGGCGAAAACTATGGCTACACCTTC.